These 24 T cell receptor beta chains were sequenced from one sample in a study of T-cell memory formation after mild COVID-19. TCRdb re-called the 5' RACE reads through MiXCR, storing one row per CDR3 protein. The sample includes under 110,000 distinct CDR3 sequences, about 17% seen only once; the top ten take 28%. The sequencing sample was made of PBMCs or a T cell subset sorted from them (not recorded which). The origin of the receptors is an adult woman who had mild COVID-19 (a few samples of this study predate the infection). Cell type and time point are not known.

This clonotype was found a few times. This chain links TRBV5-1 with TRBJ1-1; 8 nucleotides match TRBD1. With V trimmed by 2 bases and J by 5 bases, 5 bases remained unmatched. The germline gives CDR1 SGHRS, CDR2 YFSETQ. This CDR3 is 14 amino acids long. CDR3 protein: CASSFQGAYTEAFF. CDR3 DNA sequence: TGCGCCAGCAGCTTCCAGGGGGCATATACTGAAGCTTTCTTT.

The V and J genes are TRBV6-2 or TRBV6-3 and TRBJ1-5; TRBD1 might be the D (6 bases). Per the germline V gene, CDR1 is MNHEY and CDR2 is SVGEGT. V lost 0 bases and J lost 1, with 13 bases in between. The CDR3 covers 17 residues. This chain's CDR3 is CASSYSGASRSNQPQHF. The CDR3 nucleotides read TGTGCCAGCAGTTACTCGGGGGCGTCGCGGAGCAATCAGCCCCAGCATTTT.

This clonotype was seen more than once but under ten times. This chain uses TRBV12-3 or TRBV12-4 with TRBJ2-3; the D gene is possibly TRBD2 (6 bases). The CDR3 is 14 residues long. V was trimmed by 5 bases and J by 2 bases, leaving 11 bases between them. Here the CDR3 DNA reads TGTGCCAGCAGTACACTAGCCTACACAGATACGCAGTATTTT. Residues: CASSTLAYTDTQYF.

This clonotype was recorded a few times. The chain combines TRBV7-2 with TRBJ1-2; TRBD1 agrees at 10 bases. Germline trimming cut 5 bases from V and 4 bases from J; bases unmatched to any gene: 10. Germline V lookup: CDR1 SGHTA, CDR2 FQGNSA. The length of the CDR3 is 16 residues. In DNA form, the CDR3 reads TGTGCCAGCAGCACCCAGGGACAGGGGCCTTTCTATGGCTACACCTTC. It translates to CASSTQGQGPFYGYTF.

This clonotype occurred many times. This rearrangement joins TRBV3-1 to TRBJ2-5, with D perhaps matching TRBD1 (5 bases). This CDR3 is built from 13 residues. Per germline, CDR1 LGHDT and CDR2 YNNKEL (reference sequence). The V gene lost 8 bases and the J gene lost 5 bases, with 15 bases spanning the gap. The CDR3 region has the DNA TGTGCCAGCGAACCCGTGGGGCAGGAGACCCAGTACTTC. It encodes CASEPVGQETQYF.

There are a few counts of this clonotype. This sequence joins TRBV7-6 and TRBJ2-1; no clear D gene. V dropped 4 bases and J dropped 4 bases, with 5 bases sitting between them. The germline CDR1 and CDR2 sequences are SGHVS and FNYEAQ. The CDR3 extends over 12 amino acids. CDR3 DNA sequence: TGTGCCAGCAGCTACGGATACAATGAGCAGTTCTTC. It translates to CASSYGYNEQFF.

This chain connects TRBV9 to TRBJ1-1; weak D call: TRBD1 (5 bases). The V end was cut by 0 bases, the J end by 5 bases, with 8 bases between. The germline V gene encodes CDR1 SGDLS and CDR2 YYNGEE. The CDR3 is 13 residues long. The CDR3 bases are TGTGCCAGCAGCGTAGGAGGGGCGACTGAAGCTTTCTTT. Its protein is CASSVGGATEAFF.

The chain links TRBV7-6 to TRBJ2-3; 10 bases are shared with TRBD2. Trimming cost V 1 base and J 2 bases; bases outside gene matches: 6. The CDR3 consists of 17 residues. Germline V gives CDR1 SGHVS, CDR2 FNYEAQ. In DNA form, the CDR3 reads TGTGCCAGCAGCTTAGGATCTAGCGGGGGATACACAGATACGCAGTATTTT. Its protein is CASSLGSSGGYTDTQYF.

The chain is built from TRBV6-4 and TRBJ2-7; D ambiguous. The CDR3 loop spans 16 amino acids. CDR1 is MRHNA and CDR2 is SNTAGT in the germline V gene. The V gene lost 6 bases and the J gene lost 2 bases, with 20 bases spanning the gap. The CDR3 nucleotides read TGTGCCAGCAGGATCAGGCAATTAGTCTTACCCTACGAGCAGTACTTC. Protein product: CASRIRQLVLPYEQYF.

CDR3 coding DNA: TGTGCCAGCAGCGCCCCCCGACAGGGGCCAACCGGGGAGCTGTTTTTT. Translated, it gives CASSAPRQGPTGELFF. The chain has TRBV9 and TRBJ2-2; 8 bases fit TRBD1. CDR3 length: 16 amino acids. Germline CDR1 reads SGDLS; CDR2 reads YYNGEE. Unmatched junction bases numbered 9, after V lost 3 bases and J lost 5 bases. The entire variable domain, with the rest obtained from reference TRBV9 and TRBJ2-2, is as follows: DSGVTQTPKHLITATGQRVTLRCSPRSGDLSVYWYQQSLDQGLQFLIQYYNGEERAKGNILERFSAQQFPDLHSELNLSSLELGDSALYFCASSAPRQGPTGELFFGEGSRLTVL.

The table lists this clonotype with many counts. The chain joins TRBV5-1 to TRBJ2-7, with 7 bases matching TRBD1. J was trimmed by 2 bases and V by 8 bases; bases with no gene match: 4. Germline values: CDR1 SGHRS, CDR2 YFSETQ. The CDR3 loop spans 12 amino acids. CDR3 loop: CASRDSPYEQYF. Written as DNA, the CDR3 is TGCGCCAGTAGGGACAGCCCCTACGAGCAGTACTTC.

This clonotype has at least ten counts. This chain links TRBV7-9 with TRBJ2-7; TRBD1 might be the D (5 bases). The germline V gene has CDR1 SEHNR and CDR2 FQNEAQ (reference sequence). Trimming stripped 2 bases from V and 2 bases from J, with 10 bases between. The CDR3 spans 14 residues. The CDR3 nucleotides read TGTGCCAGCAGCTTACCAGACAGCACCTACGAGCAGTACTTC. Translation: CASSLPDSTYEQYF.

J is TRBJ2-2 and V is TRBV29-1; no clear D gene. This CDR3 has 11 residues. The V and J ends lost 3 bases and 7 bases respectively, with 6 bases between them. Looked up from germline, CDR1 is SQVTM and CDR2 is ANQGSEA. The chain's CDR3 is CSVELFGELFF. CDR3 coding DNA: TGCAGCGTTGAGTTATTCGGGGAGCTGTTTTTT.

The rearrangement links TRBV4-1 to TRBJ2-1; D unresolved. The CDR3 is 13 amino acids. Trimming stripped 0 bases from V and 8 bases from J, with 8 bases between. Germline values: CDR1 MGHRA, CDR2 YSYEKL. CDR3 DNA sequence: TGCGCCAGCAGCCAAGAAGTTAGTGATGAGCAGTTCTTC. Translated, it gives CASSQEVSDEQFF.

This clonotype has just a few counts. J is TRBJ2-3 and V is TRBV4-2; 14 bases match TRBD2. Germline V gene data show CDR1 as LGHNA and CDR2 as YNFKEQ. The CDR3 covers 15 residues. V dropped 4 bases and J dropped 13; count of bases not matched to a gene: 10. This CDR3 reads CASSRPGTSGRGKYF. CDR3 sequence (DNA): TGTGCCAGCAGCCGTCCCGGGACTAGCGGGAGAGGGAAGTATTTT.

V usage is TRBV15 and J usage is TRBJ2-1; D not certain. CDR1 and CDR2 (germline): LNHNV, YYDKDF (reference sequence). V dropped 0 bases and J dropped 3 bases, with 6 bases sitting between them. CDR3 length equals 14 residues. The CDR3 DNA is TGTGCCACCAGCAGAGATGCGAACTACAATGAGCAGTTCTTC. Amino acid sequence: CATSRDANYNEQFF.

The chain joins TRBV6-2 or TRBV6-3 to TRBJ2-3; 11 positions match TRBD2. The CDR3 is 19 amino acids. The germline V gene has CDR1 MNHEY and CDR2 SVGEGT. Trimming removed 5 bases from V and 2 bases from J; junction bases left unmatched: 15. CDR3 amino acids: CASSGLGLAGGRDTDTQYF. CDR3 coding DNA: TGTGCCAGCAGTGGACTCGGGCTAGCGGGGGGCCGGGACACAGATACGCAGTATTTT.

This clonotype has a count of ten or more. It is unclear where the CDR3 begins or ends on the DNA, so no DNA is shown, and the CDR3 is as TCRdb lists it. The chain employs TRBV13 and TRBJ2-7; the table's D call of TRBD1 was not tested on the DNA. The CDR3 is 14 amino acids in total, end residues counted. Per germline, CDR1 PRHDT and CDR2 FYEKMQ (reference sequence). This CDR3 reads CASSNQVALGAMYF.

The gene calls are TRBV30 and TRBJ2-1; no clear D gene. The germline V gene encodes CDR1 GTSNPN and CDR2 SVGIG (reference sequence). V lost 2 bases to trimming and J lost 8 bases, with 19 bases between them. The CDR3 is 15 residues long. The CDR3 is CAWSILGIGDYEQFF. CDR3 nucleotides: TGTGCCTGGAGTATATTAGGGATTGGCGACTATGAGCAGTTCTTC.

This sequence joins TRBV4-1 and TRBJ2-7; no definite D call. The V end was cut by 0 bases, the J end by 0 bases, with 12 bases between. The CDR3 sequence is 16 residues long. Germline-derived CDR1 and CDR2 are MGHRA and YSYEKL. The CDR3 coding sequence is TGCGCCAGCAGCCAAGATCTTATCGGAAGCTCCTACGAGCAGTACTTC. It is translated as CASSQDLIGSSYEQYF.

This clonotype was seen a few times. This chain connects TRBV7-9 to TRBJ2-3, with D maybe TRBD1 (5 bases). V was clipped by 5 bases and J by 2 bases, with 14 bases between them. This CDR3 comprises 15 residues. The germline V gene encodes CDR1 SEHNR and CDR2 FQNEAQ (reference sequence). This CDR3 reads CASSRPDTSTDTQYF. The CDR3 bases are TGTGCCAGCAGCCGACCGGACACCTCCACAGATACGCAGTATTTT.

This clonotype has only a few counts. V is TRBV27 and J is TRBJ2-7; TRBD2 agrees at 14 bases. The J segment lost 2 bases and the V segment lost 5 bases, leaving 8 bases of the junction unmatched. The CDR3 sequence is 17 residues long. Germline CDR1 MNHEY, CDR2 SMNVEV (reference sequence). The CDR3 DNA is TGTGCCAGCAGTCTCCAACCGGGACTAGCGGGGGCCTACGAGCAGTACTTC. Amino acid sequence: CASSLQPGLAGAYEQYF.

This clonotype was observed a handful of times. The chain links TRBV7-8 to TRBJ1-1, with D possibly being TRBD1 (5 bases). The CDR3 is 14 residues long. The germline CDR1 and CDR2 sequences are SGHVS and FQNEAQ. The ends were cut back, 5 bases at V and 4 bases at J, with 14 bases in the middle. For the CDR3, the DNA is TGTGCCAGCAGCACCTTCAGGGATGGCACTGAAGCTTTCTTT. Its translation: CASSTFRDGTEAFF.

The V call is TRBV7-9, the J call TRBJ2-5; D is ambiguous. The germline CDR1 and CDR2 sequences are SEHNR and FQNEAQ (reference sequence). The CDR3 runs to 15 residues. V shed 1 base and J shed 5 bases, with 14 bases lying between them. The CDR3 coding sequence is TGTGCCAGCAGCTTAGGACTCCGAATTACGGAGACCCAGTACTTC. Translated: CASSLGLRITETQYF. Full variable domain (outside the CDR3, taken from reference TRBV7-9 and TRBJ2-5): DTGVSQNPRHKITKRGQNVTFRCDPISEHNRLYWYRQTLGQGPEFLTYFQNEAQLEKSRLLSDRFSAERPKGSFSTLEIQRTEQGDSAMYLCASSLGLRITETQYFGPGTRLLVL.